These 5 T cell receptor beta chains share one sample of origin, sequenced in a study of shared clonotypes between healthy human individuals. Produced via immunoSEQ multiplex PCR; TCRdb's table is partial and in-frame only. Here the sample spans some 1.5 million clones, over 95% being singletons. The material sequenced was naive CD4+ T cells sorted from blood. Sample subset: CD45RA+ positively selected. The receptors here all came from a young man in good health.

The CDR3 nucleotides read TGTGCCAGCTCAACAAGCGGGAGTGGAGATACGCAGTATTTT. It encodes CASSTSGSGDTQYF. The chain uses TRBV18 and TRBJ2-3, with TRBD2 matching over 8 bases. The germline gives CDR1 KGHSH, CDR2 LQKENI. J gave up 5 bases and V 5 bases, and 6 bases lay outside the gene matches. The CDR3 loop spans 14 amino acids.

V and J are TRBV11-2 and TRBJ2-7, with D possibly TRBD1 on 7 matching bases. The CDR3 runs to 15 residues. Germline V gene data show CDR1 as SGHAT and CDR2 as FQNNGV. Trimming removed 1 base at V and 3 bases at J, with 13 bases between. In DNA form, the CDR3 reads TGTGCCAGCAGCTTAGGCAGGGGGGTTTTCTACGAGCAGTACTTC. Residues: CASSLGRGVFYEQYF.

This chain links TRBV5-1 with TRBJ2-3, with 10 positions matching TRBD2. Unmatched junction bases numbered 3, after V lost 4 bases and J lost 1 base. The germline V gene encodes CDR1 SGHRS and CDR2 YFSETQ. This CDR3 comprises 15 residues. The CDR3 is CASSQREGGTDTQYF. CDR3 bases: TGCGCCAGCAGCCAGCGGGAGGGCGGCACAGATACGCAGTATTTT. The entire variable domain, with the rest obtained from reference TRBV5-1 and TRBJ2-3, is as follows: KAGVTQTPRYLIKTRGQQVTLSCSPISGHRSVSWYQQTPGQGLQFLFEYFSETQRNKGNFPGRFSGRQFSNSRSEMNVSTLELGDSALYLCASSQREGGTDTQYFGPGTRLTVL.

V gene TRBV4-2 combines with J gene TRBJ2-3, with D possibly TRBD2 on 5 matching bases. This CDR3 region has 16 residues. The V and J ends lost 4 bases and 4 bases respectively, with 18 bases between them. In germline, CDR1 is LGHNA, CDR2 YNFKEQ. The CDR3 sequence: CASSLGPGNSPDTQYF. In nucleotides, the CDR3 is TGTGCCAGCAGCCTAGGGCCCGGGAATAGTCCAGATACGCAGTATTTT.

The chain joins TRBV9 to TRBJ2-5, with 8 bases aligning to TRBD2. Trimming removed 2 bases from V and 4 bases from J; junction bases left unmatched: 10. CDR3 length equals 16 residues. The germline CDR1 and CDR2 sequences are SGDLS and YYNGEE. DNA for the CDR3: TGTGCCAGCAGCGTGGGGGGACTAGTGGGAGCAGAGACCCAGTACTTC. Amino acids: CASSVGGLVGAETQYF.